These 22 T cell receptor beta chains were sequenced from one sample in a study of CD8+ T cells in alopecia areata. Extraction and reverse transcription of RNA yielded cDNA as the sequencing template. The data were produced by immunoSEQ multiplex PCR, yet TCRdb's version contains in-frame clones alone and is incomplete. The sample holds 200,000 to 250,000 clones, around three fifths seen once. Sequenced material: CD4+ T cells sorted from blood, taken at week 0. The receptors originated from a human donor with alopecia areata.

The CDR3 bases are TGTGCCAGCAGCCGGAACAGGGTTGGTAATCAGCCCCAGCATTTT. Translating it yields CASSRNRVGNQPQHF. The V call is TRBV7-6, the J call TRBJ1-5; a weak D match, TRBD1 (6 bases). Trimming removed 5 bases from V and 4 bases from J, with 15 bases in between. From germline, CDR1 is SGHVS and CDR2 FNYEAQ. This CDR3 is built from 15 residues.

The genes are TRBV6-1 and TRBJ2-2; D unresolved. CDR1 is MNHNS and CDR2 is SASEGT in the germline V gene. This CDR3 has 17 residues. Trimming pared 3 bases from V and 5 bases from J, leaving 19 bases between. In DNA form, the CDR3 reads TGTGCCAGCAGTGACCTTCTTCAAGTGTGGCGGACCGGGGAGCTGTTTTTT. Protein: CASSDLLQVWRTGELFF.

The rearrangement links TRBV7-8 to TRBJ2-2; D is unresolved. Germline V gene lookup returns CDR1 SGHVS and CDR2 FQNEAQ. This CDR3 has 17 amino acids. Trimming cost V 5 bases and J 3 bases, with 19 bases left between them. The CDR3 reads CASSPRSLGSDTGELFF. Written as DNA, the CDR3 is TGTGCCAGCAGCCCTCGGTCCCTGGGGTCTGACACCGGGGAGCTGTTTTTT.

This clone was seen a handful of times. The chain links TRBV19 to TRBJ2-1; D possibly matches TRBD1 or TRBD2 (5 bases each). The CDR3 extends over 14 amino acids. Germline V lookup: CDR1 LNHDA, CDR2 SQIVND (reference sequence). Deletions cut 10 bases from V and 6 bases from J, with 19 bases between. The CDR3 sequence: CATQSKGRVNEQFF. The CDR3 coding sequence is TGTGCCACCCAAAGCAAGGGGCGGGTCAATGAGCAGTTCTTC.

This clone was counted a few times. This chain connects TRBV9 to TRBJ2-5; 14 nucleotides match TRBD2. After removal of 3 bases from V and 3 bases from J, the junction contained 10 bases not matched to a gene. The CDR3 covers 18 residues. The germline V gene has CDR1 SGDLS and CDR2 YYNGEE. CDR3 sequence: CASSAQDPGLAGEETQYF. The CDR3 bases are TGTGCCAGCAGCGCACAGGATCCGGGACTAGCGGGAGAAGAGACCCAGTACTTC.

The rearrangement joins TRBV14 to TRBJ2-7; 8 bases are shared with TRBD1. V lost 4 bases to trimming and J lost 6 bases; unmatched junction nucleotides: 5. Germline-derived CDR1 and CDR2 are SGHDN and FVKESK. The CDR3 spans 13 residues. CDR3 sequence: CASSLWTGSEQYF. CDR3 nucleotide sequence: TGTGCCAGCAGCCTTTGGACAGGGAGCGAGCAGTACTTC.

The V gene is TRBV7-6, the J gene TRBJ2-5; D gene ambiguous. V was shortened by 0 bases and J by 5 bases, with 10 bases between the two germline ends. The CDR3 extends over 14 amino acids. CDR1 is SGHVS and CDR2 is FNYEAQ in the germline V gene. The chain's CDR3 is CASSLAYRRETQYF. The CDR3, as DNA: TGTGCCAGCAGCTTAGCGTACAGACGGGAGACCCAGTACTTC. Using reference TRBV7-6 and TRBJ2-5 for the parts outside the CDR3, the full variable domain is GAGVSQSPRYKVTKRGQDVALRCDPISGHVSLYWYRQALGQGPEFLTYFNYEAQQDKSGLPNDRFSAERPEGSISTLTIQRTEQRDSAMYRCASSLAYRRETQYFGPGTRLLVL.

The rearrangement uses TRBV6-5 and TRBJ1-2; the D gene is possibly TRBD1 (5 bases). In germline, CDR1 is MNHEY, CDR2 SVGAGI. CDR3 length equals 13 residues. The V end was cut by 6 bases, the J end by 4 bases, with 12 bases between. The CDR3 sequence is CASRTGDSYGYTF. In DNA form, the CDR3 reads TGTGCCAGCAGGACCGGGGACTCCTATGGCTACACCTTC.

This clone was seen more than once but under ten times. The rearrangement joins TRBV25-1 to TRBJ2-7; perhaps TRBD2 as D (5 bases). Germline CDR1 and CDR2: MGHDK and SYGVNS. Trimming removed 4 bases from V and 4 bases from J, with 14 bases in between. CDR3 length: 14 residues. The CDR3 bases are TGTGCCAGCAGTGTCACGGGATCCGTTTACGAGCAGTACTTC. Amino acids: CASSVTGSVYEQYF.

The chain employs TRBV5-1 and TRBJ1-2; D is ambiguous. Germline V gives CDR1 SGHRS, CDR2 YFSETQ. The germline V and J ends were trimmed by 1 base and 8 bases, with 15 bases remaining between them. The CDR3 runs 14 residues. The CDR3 region is CASSLIRAAGGYTF. The CDR3 DNA sequence: TGCGCCAGCAGCTTGATTCGCGCCGCGGGGGGCTACACCTTC.

This clone was counted a few times. V and J are TRBV11-2 and TRBJ2-7, with D maybe TRBD1 (6 bases). Trimming stripped 3 bases from V and 0 bases from J, with 12 bases between. The CDR3 totals 15 residues. CDR1 and CDR2 from the germline V gene are SGHAT and FQNNGV. Here the CDR3 reads CASSLKGVGSYEQYF. CDR3 DNA: TGTGCCAGCAGCTTGAAGGGGGTGGGCTCCTACGAGCAGTACTTC. The variable domain in full, with the rest retrieved from reference TRBV11-2 and TRBJ2-7, is EAGVAQSPRYKIIEKRQSVAFWCNPISGHATLYWYQQILGQGPKLLIQFQNNGVVDDSQLPKDRFSAERLKGVDSTLKIQPAKLEDSAVYLCASSLKGVGSYEQYFGPGTRLTVT.

This CDR3 reads CASSQQTGGAGEKLFF. CDR3 nucleotides: TGTGCCAGCAGCCAACAAACAGGGGGCGCAGGGGAAAAACTGTTTTTT. The rearrangement links TRBV4-2 to TRBJ1-4; 9 bases match TRBD1. Germline-derived CDR1 and CDR2 are LGHNA and YNFKEQ. With 2 bases clipped from V and 8 bases from J, the junction kept 9 bases outside the gene matches. CDR3 length: 16 amino acids.

The chain uses TRBV6-1 and TRBJ1-5; D call uncertain. CDR1 and CDR2 (germline): MNHNS, SASEGT. The V and J ends lost 2 bases and 4 bases respectively, with 9 bases between them. The CDR3 length is 14 residues. The CDR3 sequence is CASSEFALNQPQHF. The CDR3 nucleotides read TGTGCCAGCAGTGAATTTGCGTTAAATCAGCCCCAGCATTTT.

This clone turned up a few times. The V gene is TRBV29-1, the J gene TRBJ1-5; D is possibly TRBD1 (5 bases). The CDR3 covers 13 residues. The V gene lost 5 bases and the J gene lost 5 bases, with 13 bases spanning the gap. CDR1 and CDR2 from the germline V gene are SQVTM and ANQGSEA. Here the CDR3 DNA reads TGCAGCGTTTTGGTGGGGGGAGATCAGCCCCAGCATTTT. Residues: CSVLVGGDQPQHF.

This chain joins TRBV13 and TRBJ2-7; 8 bases agree with TRBD1. This CDR3 is 14 amino acids long. Germline V gives CDR1 PRHDT, CDR2 FYEKMQ (reference sequence). The V segment lost 5 bases and the J segment 5 bases; nucleotides outside the gene matches: 8. CDR3 coding DNA: TGTGCCAGCAGCCCGAGGACAGGGAGGAACGAGCAGTACTTC. This translates into CASSPRTGRNEQYF.

V gene TRBV5-1 combines with J gene TRBJ1-1, with D perhaps matching TRBD1 (5 bases). There are 16 residues in the CDR3. The V gene lost 0 bases and the J gene lost 8 bases, with 20 bases spanning the gap. Per germline, CDR1 SGHRS and CDR2 YFSETQ. The CDR3 DNA reads TGCGCCAGCAGCTTGGCCTCCCTCAGAAGGGACCAAGAAGCTTTCTTT. Residues: CASSLASLRRDQEAFF.

This clone came up a few times. The V call is TRBV27, the J call TRBJ2-2; D is unclear. This CDR3 has 11 residues. In germline, CDR1 is MNHEY, CDR2 SMNVEV (reference sequence). With 6 bases removed from V and 7 bases from J, the gap between germline ends came to 6 bases. In nucleotides, the CDR3 is TGTGCCAGCAGCCAGTTCGGGGAGCTGTTTTTT. This sequence encodes CASSQFGELFF.

The rearrangement uses TRBV10-1 and TRBJ1-4; the D gene is possibly TRBD1 (6 bases). The germline CDR1 and CDR2 sequences are WNHNN and SYGVQD (reference sequence). This CDR3 comprises 13 residues. V lost 8 bases to trimming and J lost 8 bases, with 15 bases between them. The chain's CDR3 is CASQRQVKEKLFF. As DNA, the CDR3 is TGCGCCAGCCAACGACAGGTCAAGGAAAAACTGTTTTTT.

The chain employs TRBV9 and TRBJ2-1; 8 bases are a match to TRBD2. The V and J ends lost 4 bases and 9 bases, in that order; junction bases with no gene match: 6. The CDR3 covers 13 residues. Germline lookup yields CDR1 SGDLS and CDR2 YYNGEE. Here the CDR3 DNA reads TGTGCCAGCAGCCCGGGGGGGCTCGGTGAGCAGTTCTTC. Its translation is CASSPGGLGEQFF.

The chain is built from TRBV6-5 and TRBJ2-2; D is perhaps TRBD2 (5 bases). This CDR3 is 16 amino acids long. The V gene lost 2 bases and the J gene lost 7 bases, with 17 bases spanning the gap. The germline V gene encodes CDR1 MNHEY and CDR2 SVGAGI. The CDR3 DNA reads as TGTGCCAGCAGTTACGGGAGCGGCCCACTCGGCGGGGAGCTGTTTTTT. Translated, it gives CASSYGSGPLGGELFF.

The chain joins TRBV30 to TRBJ2-1; D ambiguous. The CDR3 spans 17 residues. Germline CDR1 reads GTSNPN; CDR2 reads SVGIG (reference sequence). Trimming left V 0 bases short and J 5 bases short, with 20 bases between. CDR3 sequence: CAWSVIVGFGIHNEQFF. The DNA of the CDR3 is TGTGCCTGGAGTGTAATTGTTGGGTTTGGGATCCACAATGAGCAGTTCTTC.

This clone was counted a few times. The chain links TRBV29-1 to TRBJ2-1; 9 bases are shared with TRBD1. CDR1 and CDR2 (germline): SQVTM, ANQGSEA. This CDR3 has 12 residues. Trimming removed 6 bases from V and 9 bases from J; junction bases left unmatched: 6. The CDR3 reads CSVNRGPGEQFF. The CDR3 DNA is TGCAGCGTCAACAGGGGGCCGGGTGAGCAGTTCTTC.